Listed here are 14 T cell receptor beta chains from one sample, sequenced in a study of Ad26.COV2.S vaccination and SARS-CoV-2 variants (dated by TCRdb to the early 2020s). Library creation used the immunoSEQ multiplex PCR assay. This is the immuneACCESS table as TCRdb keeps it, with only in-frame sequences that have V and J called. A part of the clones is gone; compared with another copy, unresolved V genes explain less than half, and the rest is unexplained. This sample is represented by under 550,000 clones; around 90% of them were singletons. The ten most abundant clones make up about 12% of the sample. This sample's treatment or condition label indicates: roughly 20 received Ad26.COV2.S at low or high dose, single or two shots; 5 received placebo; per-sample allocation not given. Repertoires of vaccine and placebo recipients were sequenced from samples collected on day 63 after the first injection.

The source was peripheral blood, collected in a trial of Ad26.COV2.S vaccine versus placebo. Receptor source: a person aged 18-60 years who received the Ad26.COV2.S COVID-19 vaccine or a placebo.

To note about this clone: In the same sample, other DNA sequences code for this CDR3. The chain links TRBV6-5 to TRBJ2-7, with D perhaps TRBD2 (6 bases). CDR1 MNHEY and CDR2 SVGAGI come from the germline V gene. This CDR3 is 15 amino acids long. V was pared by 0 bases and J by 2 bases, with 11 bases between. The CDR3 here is CASSYSGGRAYEQYF. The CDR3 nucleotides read TGTGCCAGCAGTTACTCGGGGGGAAGAGCCTACGAGCAGTACTTC.

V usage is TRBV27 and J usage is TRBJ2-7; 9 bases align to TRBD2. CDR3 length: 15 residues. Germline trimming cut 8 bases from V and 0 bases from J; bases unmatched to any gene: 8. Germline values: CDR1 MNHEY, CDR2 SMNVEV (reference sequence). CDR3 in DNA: TGTGCCAGCGGGGCACTAGCGGGTCTCTCCTACGAGCAGTACTTC. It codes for CASGALAGLSYEQYF.

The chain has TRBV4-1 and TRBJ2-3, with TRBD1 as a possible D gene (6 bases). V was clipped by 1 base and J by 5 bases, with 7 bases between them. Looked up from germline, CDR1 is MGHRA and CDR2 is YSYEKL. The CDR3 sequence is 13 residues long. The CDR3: CASSQVRGDTQYF. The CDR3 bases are TGCGCCAGCAGCCAAGTCAGGGGAGATACGCAGTATTTT.

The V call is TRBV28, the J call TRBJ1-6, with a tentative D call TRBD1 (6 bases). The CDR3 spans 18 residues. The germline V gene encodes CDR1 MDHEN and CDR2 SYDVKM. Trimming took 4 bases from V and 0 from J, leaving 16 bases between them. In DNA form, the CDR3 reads TGTGCCAGCAGTTCACCGGGACACCTGAGCTCCTATAATTCACCCCTCCACTTT. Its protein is CASSSPGHLSSYNSPLHF.

The CDR3 DNA reads TGTGCCAGCAGTATGGACTATCGAATGAACACCGGGGAGCTGTTTTTT. Its protein is CASSMDYRMNTGELFF. This chain uses TRBV27 with TRBJ2-2; possible D gene TRBD2, 6 bases. Between the trimmed V and J ends, which lost 5 bases and 1 base, there was a span of 14 bases. This CDR3 spans 16 amino acids. CDR1 MNHEY and CDR2 SMNVEV come from the germline V gene (reference sequence).

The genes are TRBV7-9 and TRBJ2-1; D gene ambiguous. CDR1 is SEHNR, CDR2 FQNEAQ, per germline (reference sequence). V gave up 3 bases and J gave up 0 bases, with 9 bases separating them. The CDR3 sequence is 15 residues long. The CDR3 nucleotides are TGTGCCAGCAGCTTGGCTCCCCGCTCCTACAATGAGCAGTTCTTC. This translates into CASSLAPRSYNEQFF.

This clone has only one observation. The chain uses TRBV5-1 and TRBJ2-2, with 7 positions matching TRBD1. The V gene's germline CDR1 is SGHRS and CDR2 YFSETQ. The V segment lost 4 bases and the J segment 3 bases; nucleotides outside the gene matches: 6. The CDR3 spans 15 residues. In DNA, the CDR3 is TGCGCCAGCAGCCTTCGACAGGGCGACACCGGGGAGCTGTTTTTT. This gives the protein CASSLRQGDTGELFF.

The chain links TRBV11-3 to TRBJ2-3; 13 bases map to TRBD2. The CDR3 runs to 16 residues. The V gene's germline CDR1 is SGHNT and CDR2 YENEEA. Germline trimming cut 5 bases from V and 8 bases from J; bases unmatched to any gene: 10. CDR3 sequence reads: CASSEGTSGTMGTQYF. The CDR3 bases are TGTGCCAGCAGCGAAGGGACTAGCGGGACAATGGGTACGCAGTATTTT.

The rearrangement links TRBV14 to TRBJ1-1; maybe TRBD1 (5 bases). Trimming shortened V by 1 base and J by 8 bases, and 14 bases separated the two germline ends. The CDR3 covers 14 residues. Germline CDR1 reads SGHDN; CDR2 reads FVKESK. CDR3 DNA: TGTGCCAGCAGCCAAGGGGCGGGGCGGAGGGAAGCTTTCTTT. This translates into CASSQGAGRREAFF.

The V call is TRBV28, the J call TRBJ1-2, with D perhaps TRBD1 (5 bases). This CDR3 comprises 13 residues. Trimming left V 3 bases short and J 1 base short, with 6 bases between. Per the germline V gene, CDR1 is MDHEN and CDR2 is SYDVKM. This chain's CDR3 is CASSLDINYGYTF. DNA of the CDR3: TGTGCCAGCAGTTTGGACATTAACTATGGCTACACCTTC.

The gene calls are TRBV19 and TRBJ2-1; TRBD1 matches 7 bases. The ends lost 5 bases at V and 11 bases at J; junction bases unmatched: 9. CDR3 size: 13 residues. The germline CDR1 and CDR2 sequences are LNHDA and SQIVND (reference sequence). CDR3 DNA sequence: TGTGCCAGTAGTGGCCCCCTGACAGGGCAGCAGTTCTTC. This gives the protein CASSGPLTGQQFF. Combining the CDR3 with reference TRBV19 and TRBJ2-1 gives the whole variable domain DGGITQSPKYLFRKEGQNVTLSCEQNLNHDAMYWYRQDPGQGLRLIYYSQIVNDFQKGDIAEGYSVSREKKESFPLTVTSAQKNPTAFYLCASSGPLTGQQFFGPGTRLTVL.

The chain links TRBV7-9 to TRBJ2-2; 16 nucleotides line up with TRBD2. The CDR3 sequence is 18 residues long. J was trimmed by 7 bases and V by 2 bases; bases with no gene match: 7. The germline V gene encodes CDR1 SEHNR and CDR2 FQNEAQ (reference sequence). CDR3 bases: TGTGCCAGCAGCTTACCGGGACTAGCGGGAGGGCCGATCGGGGAGCTGTTTTTT. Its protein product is CASSLPGLAGGPIGELFF.

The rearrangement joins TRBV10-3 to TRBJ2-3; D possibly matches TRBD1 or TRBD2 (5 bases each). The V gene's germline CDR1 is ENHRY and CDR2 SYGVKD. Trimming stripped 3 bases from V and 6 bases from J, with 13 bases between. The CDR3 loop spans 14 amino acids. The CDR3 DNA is TGTGCCATCAGTGACGTTGGGGGAACGGATACGCAGTATTTT. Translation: CAISDVGGTDTQYF.

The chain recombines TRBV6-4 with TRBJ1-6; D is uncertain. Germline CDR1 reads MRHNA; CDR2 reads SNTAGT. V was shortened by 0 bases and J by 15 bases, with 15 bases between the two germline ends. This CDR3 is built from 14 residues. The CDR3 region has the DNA TGTGCCAGCAGTGACTCTAGCGGGGTCACTCACCTCCACTTT. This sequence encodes CASSDSSGVTHLHF.